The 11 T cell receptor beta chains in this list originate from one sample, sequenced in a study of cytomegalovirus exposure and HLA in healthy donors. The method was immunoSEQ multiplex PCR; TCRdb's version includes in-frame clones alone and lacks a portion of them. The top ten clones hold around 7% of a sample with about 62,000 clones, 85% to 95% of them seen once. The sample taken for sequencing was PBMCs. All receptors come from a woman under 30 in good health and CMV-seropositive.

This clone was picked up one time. This CDR3 reads CASSFRALEKLFF. In DNA form, the CDR3 reads TGTGCCAGCAGTTTCAGGGCCCTTGAAAAACTGTTTTTT. The V call is TRBV27, the J call TRBJ1-4; the D gene is possibly TRBD1 (5 bases). Trimming stripped 3 bases from V and 7 bases from J, with 9 bases between. This CDR3 spans 13 amino acids. CDR1 and CDR2 (germline): MNHEY, SMNVEV (reference sequence).

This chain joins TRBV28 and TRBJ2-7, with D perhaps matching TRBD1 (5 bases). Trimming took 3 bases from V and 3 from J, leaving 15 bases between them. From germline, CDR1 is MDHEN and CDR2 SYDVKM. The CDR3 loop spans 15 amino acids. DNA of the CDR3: TGTGCCAGCAGTTTTATCCAGGGTGTTATCTACGAGCAGTACTTC. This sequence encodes CASSFIQGVIYEQYF.

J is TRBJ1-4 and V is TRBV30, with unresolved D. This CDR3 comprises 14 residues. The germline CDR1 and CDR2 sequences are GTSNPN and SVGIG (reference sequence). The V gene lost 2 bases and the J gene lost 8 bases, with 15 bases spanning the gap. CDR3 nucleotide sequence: TGTGCCTGGAGTACAATGACCTGGGCCGAAAAACTGTTTTTT. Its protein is CAWSTMTWAEKLFF.

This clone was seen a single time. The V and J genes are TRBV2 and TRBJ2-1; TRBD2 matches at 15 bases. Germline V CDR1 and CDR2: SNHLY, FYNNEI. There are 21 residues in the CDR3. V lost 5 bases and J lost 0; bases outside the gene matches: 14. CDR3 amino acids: CASSPTRRTSGRGSSYNEQFF. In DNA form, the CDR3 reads TGTGCCAGCAGTCCAACTCGGAGGACTAGCGGGAGGGGTTCCTCCTACAATGAGCAGTTCTTC.

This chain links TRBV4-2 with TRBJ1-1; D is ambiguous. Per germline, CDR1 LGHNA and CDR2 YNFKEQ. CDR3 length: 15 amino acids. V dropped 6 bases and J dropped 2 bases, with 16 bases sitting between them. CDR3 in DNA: TGTGCCAGCAGTCCAGCTCACAGCCCCAACACTGAAGCTTTCTTT. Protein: CASSPAHSPNTEAFF.

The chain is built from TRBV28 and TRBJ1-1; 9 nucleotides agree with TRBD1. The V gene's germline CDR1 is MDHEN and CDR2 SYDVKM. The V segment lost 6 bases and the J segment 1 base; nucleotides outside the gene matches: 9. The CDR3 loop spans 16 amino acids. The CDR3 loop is CASSTGTGSRNTEAFF. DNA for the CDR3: TGTGCCAGCAGCACCGGGACAGGGTCGCGGAACACTGAAGCTTTCTTT. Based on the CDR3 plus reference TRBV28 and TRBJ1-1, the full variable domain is DVKVTQSSRYLVKRTGEKVFLECVQDMDHENMFWYRQDPGLGLRLIYFSYDVKMKEKGDIPEGYSVSREKKERFSLILESASTNQTSMYLCASSTGTGSRNTEAFFGQGTRLTVV.

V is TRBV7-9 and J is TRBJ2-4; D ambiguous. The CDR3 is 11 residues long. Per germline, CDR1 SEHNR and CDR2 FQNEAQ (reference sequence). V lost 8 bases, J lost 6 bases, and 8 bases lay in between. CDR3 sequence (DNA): TGTGCCAGCGAGCTTAGAAACATTCAGTACTTC. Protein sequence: CASELRNIQYF.

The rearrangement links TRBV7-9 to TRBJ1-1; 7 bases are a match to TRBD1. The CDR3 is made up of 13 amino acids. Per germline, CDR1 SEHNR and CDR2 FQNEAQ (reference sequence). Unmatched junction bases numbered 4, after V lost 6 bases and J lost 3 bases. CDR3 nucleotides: TGTGCCAGCAGAAGACAGGGTGACACTGAAGCTTTCTTT. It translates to CASRRQGDTEAFF.

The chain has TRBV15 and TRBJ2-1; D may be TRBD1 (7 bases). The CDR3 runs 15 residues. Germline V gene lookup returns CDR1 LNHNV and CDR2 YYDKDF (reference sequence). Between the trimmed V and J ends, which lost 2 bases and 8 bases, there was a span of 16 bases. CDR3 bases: TGTGCCACCAGCAGATCCGTGGACAGGAGGGATGAGCAGTTCTTC. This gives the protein CATSRSVDRRDEQFF.

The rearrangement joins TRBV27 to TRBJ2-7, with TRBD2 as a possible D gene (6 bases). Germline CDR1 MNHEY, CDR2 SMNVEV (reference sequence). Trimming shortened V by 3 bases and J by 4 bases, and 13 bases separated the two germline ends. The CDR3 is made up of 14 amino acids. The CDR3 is CASSLEGTHYEQYF. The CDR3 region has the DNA TGTGCCAGCAGTTTGGAGGGGACCCATTACGAGCAGTACTTC.

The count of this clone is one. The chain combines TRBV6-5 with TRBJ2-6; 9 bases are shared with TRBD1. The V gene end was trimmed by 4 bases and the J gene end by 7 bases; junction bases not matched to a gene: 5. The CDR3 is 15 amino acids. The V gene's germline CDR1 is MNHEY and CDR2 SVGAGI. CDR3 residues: CASSFRDREANVLTF. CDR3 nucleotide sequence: TGTGCCAGCAGTTTCCGGGACAGGGAAGCCAACGTCCTGACTTTC.